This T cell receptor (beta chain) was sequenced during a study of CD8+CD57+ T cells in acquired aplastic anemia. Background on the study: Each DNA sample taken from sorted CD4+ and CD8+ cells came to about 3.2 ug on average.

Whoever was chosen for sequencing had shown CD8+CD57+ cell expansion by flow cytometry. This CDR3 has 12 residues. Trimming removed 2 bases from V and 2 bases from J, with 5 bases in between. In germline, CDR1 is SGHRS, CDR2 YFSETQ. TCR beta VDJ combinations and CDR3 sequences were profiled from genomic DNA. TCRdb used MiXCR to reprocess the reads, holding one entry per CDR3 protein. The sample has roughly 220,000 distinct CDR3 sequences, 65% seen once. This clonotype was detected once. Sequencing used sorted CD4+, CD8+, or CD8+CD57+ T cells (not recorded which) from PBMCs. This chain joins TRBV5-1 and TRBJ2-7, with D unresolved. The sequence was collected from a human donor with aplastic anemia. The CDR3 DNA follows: TGCGCCAGCAGCTTATCCCCCTACGAGCAGTACTTC. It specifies CASSLSPYEQYF.